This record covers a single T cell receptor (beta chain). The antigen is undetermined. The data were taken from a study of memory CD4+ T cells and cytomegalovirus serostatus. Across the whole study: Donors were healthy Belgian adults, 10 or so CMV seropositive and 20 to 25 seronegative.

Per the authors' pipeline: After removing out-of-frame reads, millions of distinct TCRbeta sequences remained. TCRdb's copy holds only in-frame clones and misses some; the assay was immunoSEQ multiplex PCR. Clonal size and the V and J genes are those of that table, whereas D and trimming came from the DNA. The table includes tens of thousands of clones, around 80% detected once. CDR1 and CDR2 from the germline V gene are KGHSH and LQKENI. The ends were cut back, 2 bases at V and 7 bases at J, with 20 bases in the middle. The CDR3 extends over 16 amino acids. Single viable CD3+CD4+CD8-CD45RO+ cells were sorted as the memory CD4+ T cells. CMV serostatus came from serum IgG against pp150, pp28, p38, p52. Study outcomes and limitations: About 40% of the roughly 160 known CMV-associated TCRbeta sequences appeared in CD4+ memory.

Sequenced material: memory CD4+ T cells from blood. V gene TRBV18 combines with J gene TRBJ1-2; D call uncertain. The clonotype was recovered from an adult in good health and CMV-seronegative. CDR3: CASSPFPVRVRGGYTF. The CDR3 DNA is TGTGCCAGCTCACCATTTCCGGTTAGAGTTCGAGGTGGCTACACCTTC. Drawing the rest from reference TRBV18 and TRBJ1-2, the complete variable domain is NAGVMQNPRHLVRRRGQEARLRCSPMKGHSHVYWYRQLPEEGLKFMVYLQKENIIDESGMPKERFSAEFPKEGPSILRIQQVVRGDSAAYFCASSPFPVRVRGGYTFGSGTRLTVV.